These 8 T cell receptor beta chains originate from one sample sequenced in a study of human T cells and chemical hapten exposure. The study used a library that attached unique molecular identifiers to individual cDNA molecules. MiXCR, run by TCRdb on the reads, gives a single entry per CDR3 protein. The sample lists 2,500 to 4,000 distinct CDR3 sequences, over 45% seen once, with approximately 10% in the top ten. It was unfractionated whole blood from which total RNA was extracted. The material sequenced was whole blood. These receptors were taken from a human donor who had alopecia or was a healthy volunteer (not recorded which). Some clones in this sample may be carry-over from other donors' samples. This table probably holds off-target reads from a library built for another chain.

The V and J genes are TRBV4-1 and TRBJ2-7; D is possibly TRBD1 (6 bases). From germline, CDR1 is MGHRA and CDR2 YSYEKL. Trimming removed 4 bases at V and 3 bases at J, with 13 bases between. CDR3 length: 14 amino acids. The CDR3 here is CASSPRDTFYEQYF. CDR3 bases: TGCGCCAGCAGCCCCCGGGACACCTTCTACGAGCAGTACTTC.

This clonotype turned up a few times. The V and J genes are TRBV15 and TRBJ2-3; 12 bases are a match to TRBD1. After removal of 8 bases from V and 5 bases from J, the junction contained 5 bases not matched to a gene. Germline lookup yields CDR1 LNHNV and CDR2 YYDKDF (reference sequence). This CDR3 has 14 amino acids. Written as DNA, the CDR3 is TGTGCCACCCAGGGACAGGGGGCTGGAGATACGCAGTATTTT. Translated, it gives CATQGQGAGDTQYF.

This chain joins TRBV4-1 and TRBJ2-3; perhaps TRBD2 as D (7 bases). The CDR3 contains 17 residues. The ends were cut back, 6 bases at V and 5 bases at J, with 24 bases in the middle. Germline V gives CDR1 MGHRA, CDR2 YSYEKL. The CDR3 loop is CASSLHGGPGGVDTQYF. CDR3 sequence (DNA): TGCGCCAGCAGTCTGCACGGGGGGCCCGGTGGGGTAGATACGCAGTATTTT.

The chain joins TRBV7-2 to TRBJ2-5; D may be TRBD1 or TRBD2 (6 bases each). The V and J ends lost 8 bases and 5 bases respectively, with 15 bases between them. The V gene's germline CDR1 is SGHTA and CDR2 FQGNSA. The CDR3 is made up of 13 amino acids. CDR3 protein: CASGPEGGETQYF. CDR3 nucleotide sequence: TGTGCCAGCGGACCAGAGGGGGGTGAGACCCAGTACTTC.

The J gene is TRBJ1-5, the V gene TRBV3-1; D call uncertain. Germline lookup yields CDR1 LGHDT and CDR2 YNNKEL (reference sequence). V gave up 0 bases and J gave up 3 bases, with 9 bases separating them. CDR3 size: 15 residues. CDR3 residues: CASSQDIWDNQPQHF. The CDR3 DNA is TGTGCCAGCAGCCAAGATATCTGGGACAATCAGCCCCAGCATTTT.

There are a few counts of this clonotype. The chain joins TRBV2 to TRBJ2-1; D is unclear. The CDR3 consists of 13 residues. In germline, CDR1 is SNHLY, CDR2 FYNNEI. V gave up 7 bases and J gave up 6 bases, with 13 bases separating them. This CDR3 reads CASTGPMSNEQFF. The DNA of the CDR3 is TGTGCCAGCACCGGGCCCATGTCCAATGAGCAGTTCTTC.

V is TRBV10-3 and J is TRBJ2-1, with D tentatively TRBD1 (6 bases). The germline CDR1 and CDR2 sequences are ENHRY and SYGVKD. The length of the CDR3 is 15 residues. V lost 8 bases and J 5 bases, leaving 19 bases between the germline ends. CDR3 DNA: TGTGCCATCGCTGGGGGCGCGCCCCCCCACAATGAGCAGTTCTTC. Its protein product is CAIAGGAPPHNEQFF.

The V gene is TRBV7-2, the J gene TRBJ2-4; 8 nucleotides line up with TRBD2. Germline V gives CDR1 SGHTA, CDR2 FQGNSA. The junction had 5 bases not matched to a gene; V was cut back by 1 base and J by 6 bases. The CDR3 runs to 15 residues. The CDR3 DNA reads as TGTGCCAGCAGCTTAGAGGGGACTAGTCTAAACATTCAGTACTTC. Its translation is CASSLEGTSLNIQYF.